The entry below gives a single T cell receptor beta chain sequence along with its context. The antigen is undetermined. The junction shows a germline mismatch at one end, possibly a read error. The sample belongs to a study of CD8+CD57+ T cells in acquired aplastic anemia. Across the whole study: DNA recovered from sorted CD4+ and CD8+ cells had a mean of 3.2 ug. General study results and limits: Roughly 31 CD8+ CDR3 sequences occurred in both the patients and the controls.

TCR beta VDJ and CDR3 profiles were obtained from a genomic DNA template. TCRdb ran MiXCR on the reads and lists one entry per CDR3 protein. The repertoire includes some 120,000 distinct CDR3 sequences, less than 50% of them detected once, and over 2% sits in the top ten. Patients chosen for sequencing had shown CD8+CD57+ cell expansion by flow cytometry. Each patient carried a diagnosis of severe acquired aplastic anemia. None of the patients had been given any therapy when their blood was sampled. The CDR3 runs 14 residues. Per the germline V gene, CDR1 is SQVTM and CDR2 is ANQGSEA. The sequenced material came from sorted CD4+, CD8+, or CD8+CD57+ T cells (not recorded which) from PBMCs. The chain joins TRBV29-1 to TRBJ2-5, with 7 bases identical to TRBD1. This clonotype was obtained from a human donor with aplastic anemia. This CDR3 is CSVSDRVIQGTQYF. The CDR3 bases are TGCAGCGTTTCAGACAGGGTAATACAAGGGACCCAGTACTTC.